These T cell receptor beta chains were read from a single sample in a study of CXCR3-negative and CXCR3-positive naive CD8 T cells. TCRdb processed the 5' RACE reads again and assigns one entry to each CDR3 protein, with no DNA. This repertoire includes 50,000 to 65,000 distinct CDR3 sequences. The specimen sequenced was naive CXCR3- CD8+ T cells from blood. All receptors derive from a human donor in good health. Some clones in this sample may be carry-over from other donors' samples. Both conserved end residues are part of each CDR3.

v_call: TRBV10-3
j_call: TRBJ1-1
cdr3_aa: CAISETWKDEAFF

v_call: TRBV12-3/TRBV12-4
j_call: TRBJ2-7
cdr3_aa: CASRLQGNYEQYF

v_call: TRBV6-5
j_call: TRBJ2-7
cdr3_aa: CASSRTGQHYEQYF

v_call: TRBV15
j_call: TRBJ1-5
cdr3_aa: CATSRDWGQPQPQHF

v_call: TRBV25-1
j_call: TRBJ2-1
cdr3_aa: CASSESSGGFYNEQFF

v_call: TRBV7-7
j_call: TRBJ2-5
cdr3_aa: CASSHGGLAGGLETQYF

v_call: TRBV6-2/TRBV6-3
j_call: TRBJ2-5
cdr3_aa: CASSYTPSQETQYF

v_call: TRBV29-1
j_call: TRBJ2-7
cdr3_aa: CSVEDPTYEQYF

v_call: TRBV6-5
j_call: TRBJ2-5
cdr3_aa: CASSYLGEETQYF

v_call: TRBV7-9
j_call: TRBJ2-1
cdr3_aa: CASSPTSGYNEQFF

v_call: TRBV7-2
j_call: TRBJ2-7
cdr3_aa: CASSFEASSYEQYF

v_call: TRBV6-5
j_call: TRBJ2-7
cdr3_aa: CASSYSTSGIYEQYF

v_call: TRBV5-6
j_call: TRBJ2-1
cdr3_aa: CASSLSQRRGKGNEQFF

v_call: TRBV3-1
j_call: TRBJ2-5
cdr3_aa: CASSQDSSLETQYF

v_call: TRBV19
j_call: TRBJ2-6
cdr3_aa: CASTPWGAGANVLTF

v_call: TRBV29-1
j_call: TRBJ2-2
cdr3_aa: CSVYTGTGDRELFF

v_call: TRBV19
j_call: TRBJ2-3
cdr3_aa: CASSIPEVADTQYF

v_call: TRBV11-2
j_call: TRBJ2-7
cdr3_aa: CASSLVPSGHLYEQYF

v_call: TRBV29-1
j_call: TRBJ2-5
cdr3_aa: CSAPDREQETQYF

v_call: TRBV29-1
j_call: TRBJ1-1
cdr3_aa: CSVDSMNTEAFF

v_call: TRBV11-2
j_call: TRBJ1-1
cdr3_aa: CASSSLWGGTAFF

v_call: TRBV5-1
j_call: TRBJ1-1
cdr3_aa: CASSLSQGNTEAFF

v_call: TRBV29-1
j_call: TRBJ1-2
cdr3_aa: CSVVSMSYGYTF

v_call: TRBV7-9
j_call: TRBJ2-3
cdr3_aa: CASSLGRDTQYF

v_call: TRBV4-1
j_call: TRBJ2-5
cdr3_aa: CASSPIPGQGEETQYF

v_call: TRBV6-6
j_call: TRBJ2-7
cdr3_aa: CASSPDRGPYEQYF

v_call: TRBV9
j_call: TRBJ1-2
cdr3_aa: CASSVGGQGAEGYTF

v_call: TRBV29-1
j_call: TRBJ1-2
cdr3_aa: CSVEDRVGHTF

v_call: TRBV19
j_call: TRBJ2-7
cdr3_aa: CASSISSGSIYEQYF

v_call: TRBV5-1
j_call: TRBJ1-1
cdr3_aa: CASSLVAGNTEAFF

v_call: TRBV5-4
j_call: TRBJ2-7
cdr3_aa: CASSLGQETYEQYF

v_call: TRBV6-2/TRBV6-3
j_call: TRBJ2-4
cdr3_aa: CASSPGYIQYF

v_call: TRBV20-1
j_call: TRBJ2-7
cdr3_aa: CSARAIDEQYF

v_call: TRBV5-6
j_call: TRBJ2-6
cdr3_aa: CASSLVGTTGTDVSGANVLTF

v_call: TRBV24-1
j_call: TRBJ2-2
cdr3_aa: CATSDRRDSANTGELFF

v_call: TRBV4-1
j_call: TRBJ1-2
cdr3_aa: CASSQVSGDGYGYTF

v_call: TRBV7-9
j_call: TRBJ1-1
cdr3_aa: CASRGPGTEAFF